The 21 T cell receptor beta chains listed next were all sequenced from one sample in a study of blood T cell repertoires in COVID-19. TCRdb keeps only in-frame clones here, not all; method: immunoSEQ multiplex PCR. The sample includes 110,000 to 150,000 clones, 88% of them seen just once. The sequencing sample was made of peripheral blood. These receptors originate from a woman aged 55-69 years with acute or convalescent COVID-19.

The chain is built from TRBV5-1 and TRBJ2-2; 10 nucleotides match TRBD1. The CDR3 totals 14 residues. Per the germline V gene, CDR1 is SGHRS and CDR2 is YFSETQ. V shed 7 bases, J shed 3 bases, and the junction held 3 bases outside the gene matches. As DNA, the CDR3 is TGCGCCAGCTCGGACAGGGGGGACACCGGGGAGCTGTTTTTT. Amino acid sequence: CASSDRGDTGELFF.

This clone is a singleton in its sample. This chain joins TRBV4-2 and TRBJ1-2; D may be TRBD1 (5 bases). V gave up 2 bases and J gave up 5 bases, with 9 bases separating them. The CDR3 is made up of 13 amino acids. Germline V gives CDR1 LGHNA, CDR2 YNFKEQ. Here the CDR3 DNA reads TGTGCCAGCAGCCAACAGGGTGATTATGGCTACACCTTC. Its translation: CASSQQGDYGYTF.

The chain carries TRBV20-1 and TRBJ2-5; D ambiguous. From germline, CDR1 is DFQATT and CDR2 SNEGSKA (reference sequence). Trimming removed 3 bases from V and 2 bases from J, with 7 bases in between. The CDR3 runs to 12 residues. The CDR3 loop reads CSASHSQETQYF. As DNA, the CDR3 is TGCAGTGCTAGTCACAGTCAAGAGACCCAGTACTTC.

The chain carries TRBV5-1 and TRBJ1-2, with D perhaps matching TRBD1 (5 bases). V lost 7 bases to trimming and J lost 3 bases, with 16 bases between them. This CDR3 is built from 14 residues. Per germline, CDR1 SGHRS and CDR2 YFSETQ. The CDR3 coding sequence is TGCGCCAGCCGGGTCCAGGGCAATGACTATGGCTACACCTTC. It specifies CASRVQGNDYGYTF. The complete variable domain, with remaining parts taken from reference TRBV5-1 and TRBJ1-2, reads KAGVTQTPRYLIKTRGQQVTLSCSPISGHRSVSWYQQTPGQGLQFLFEYFSETQRNKGNFPGRFSGRQFSNSRSEMNVSTLELGDSALYLCASRVQGNDYGYTFGSGTRLTVV.

The chain uses TRBV7-2 and TRBJ2-3, with TRBD2 matching 12 bases. The CDR3 spans 18 residues. V lost 1 base, J lost 0 bases, and 5 bases stayed unmatched. Germline CDR1 and CDR2: SGHTA and FQGNSA. CDR3 in amino acids: CASSLEASGGASTDTQYF. The CDR3 DNA follows: TGTGCCAGCAGCTTAGAGGCTAGCGGGGGGGCTAGCACAGATACGCAGTATTTT.

This clone showed up just a few times. The genes are TRBV12-3 or TRBV12-4 and TRBJ1-6; the D gene is possibly TRBD1 (5 bases). The CDR3 totals 12 residues. Trimming removed 8 bases at V and 11 bases at J, with 13 bases between. DNA of the CDR3: TGTGCCAGCGCCCGCAGGGAACCACCCCTCCACTTT. It yields the protein CASARREPPLHF.

This chain uses TRBV10-3 with TRBJ1-5; D perhaps matches TRBD1 (6 bases). Germline assignment: CDR1 ENHRY and CDR2 SYGVKD. V lost 6 bases and J 9 bases, leaving 15 bases between the germline ends. The CDR3 sequence is 13 residues long. CDR3 amino acids: CAIRGHDGGPQHF. The DNA of the CDR3 is TGTGCCATCAGGGGACATGACGGTGGGCCCCAGCATTTT.

This clone was counted a single time. V usage is TRBV4-1 and J usage is TRBJ2-5; 7 nucleotides line up with TRBD1. The ends lost 1 base at V and 3 bases at J; junction bases unmatched: 11. This CDR3 is 17 amino acids long. CDR1 and CDR2 from the germline V gene are MGHRA and YSYEKL. This CDR3 reads CASSQVTPTGKEETQYF. The CDR3 bases are TGCGCCAGCAGCCAAGTTACCCCGACAGGGAAGGAAGAGACCCAGTACTTC.

The chain uses TRBV5-6 and TRBJ1-1; D uncertain. V was cut by 0 bases and J by 4 bases, with 13 bases left in between. Germline values: CDR1 SGHDT, CDR2 YYEEEE. The CDR3 runs to 15 residues. The CDR3: CASSLGLTESTEAFF. CDR3 in DNA: TGTGCCAGCAGCTTGGGGCTTACGGAGAGCACTGAAGCTTTCTTT. Using reference TRBV5-6 and TRBJ1-1 for the parts outside the CDR3, the full variable domain is DAGVTQSPTHLIKTRGQQVTLRCSPKSGHDTVSWYQQALGQGPQFIFQYYEEEERQRGNFPDRFSGHQFPNYSSELNVNALLLGDSALYLCASSLGLTESTEAFFGQGTRLTVV.

The chain recombines TRBV4-2 with TRBJ2-1, with D tentatively TRBD2 (7 bases). Trimming removed 4 bases from V and 0 bases from J, with 16 bases in between. The length of the CDR3 is 17 residues. CDR1 and CDR2 from the germline V gene are LGHNA and YNFKEQ. The CDR3 coding sequence is TGTGCCAGCAGCCGCGAGGGGGGGGGTGGCTCCTACAATGAGCAGTTCTTC. Protein product: CASSREGGGGSYNEQFF.

The V and J genes are TRBV7-2 and TRBJ1-3, with 7 positions matching TRBD1. This CDR3 is built from 13 residues. V lost 5 bases to trimming and J lost 4 bases; unmatched junction nucleotides: 2. Germline assignment: CDR1 SGHTA and CDR2 FQGNSA. Here the CDR3 reads CASSPGGGNTIYF. The CDR3 DNA reads as TGTGCCAGCAGCCCAGGGGGGGGAAACACCATATATTTT.

The chain recombines TRBV7-3 with TRBJ1-1; 7 nucleotides agree with TRBD1. The CDR3 spans 14 residues. Looked up from germline, CDR1 is SGHTA and CDR2 is FQGTGA. With 2 bases clipped from V and 7 bases from J, the junction kept 7 bases outside the gene matches. This CDR3 is CASSLGGGQIEAFF. CDR3 in DNA: TGTGCCAGCAGCTTAGGTGGGGGACAGATTGAAGCTTTCTTT.

The chain recombines TRBV7-9 with TRBJ1-6; D uncertain. Between the trimmed V and J ends, which lost 7 bases and 4 bases, there was a span of 11 bases. This CDR3 contains 14 residues. CDR1 is SEHNR and CDR2 is FQNEAQ in the germline V gene (reference sequence). The CDR3 region is CASTPGFYNSPLHF. In DNA, the CDR3 is TGTGCCAGCACCCCGGGGTTTTATAATTCACCCCTCCACTTT.

The V call is TRBV6-5, the J call TRBJ1-4, with D possibly being TRBD1 (6 bases). Germline V lookup: CDR1 MNHEY, CDR2 SVGAGI. V was cut by 6 bases and J by 3 bases, with 11 bases left in between. This CDR3 contains 14 residues. CDR3 sequence: CASSADSPNEKLFF. DNA of the CDR3: TGTGCCAGCAGCGCGGACAGCCCTAATGAAAAACTGTTTTTT.

The chain joins TRBV6-2 or TRBV6-3 to TRBJ1-5; D uncertain. Germline CDR1 reads MNHEY; CDR2 reads SVGEGT. V gave up 2 bases and J gave up 7 bases, with 9 bases separating them. The CDR3 totals 13 residues. Here the CDR3 DNA reads TGTGCCAGCAGTTACGCATCGGGGCAGCCCCAGCATTTT. This codes for CASSYASGQPQHF.

This sequence joins TRBV2 and TRBJ1-3; perhaps TRBD1 as D (6 bases). Between the trimmed V and J ends, which lost 3 bases and 4 bases, there was a span of 10 bases. Per the germline V gene, CDR1 is SNHLY and CDR2 is FYNNEI. This CDR3 is built from 14 residues. The CDR3 nucleotides read TGTGCCAGCAGTGATAGGACAGCCGGAAACACCATATATTTT. This codes for CASSDRTAGNTIYF.

This clone was recorded only once. The gene calls are TRBV28 and TRBJ1-1; TRBD1 matches at 7 bases. The CDR3 is made up of 16 amino acids. Trimming took 5 bases from V and 1 from J; bases not matched to a gene: 10. CDR1 MDHEN and CDR2 SYDVKM come from the germline V gene. The CDR3 nucleotides are TGTGCCAGCAGTCCAATAGGGCGGACAGGGAACACTGAAGCTTTCTTT. The encoded protein is CASSPIGRTGNTEAFF.

The genes are TRBV29-1 and TRBJ1-1; possibly TRBD1 for D (6 bases). From germline, CDR1 is SQVTM and CDR2 ANQGSEA. The CDR3 spans 12 residues. V was trimmed by 4 bases and J by 5 bases, leaving 11 bases between them. CDR3 amino acids: CSVAPQGTEAFF. In DNA, the CDR3 is TGCAGCGTTGCCCCCCAGGGGACTGAAGCTTTCTTT. Based on the CDR3 plus reference TRBV29-1 and TRBJ1-1, the full variable domain is SAVISQKPSRDICQRGTSLTIQCQVDSQVTMMFWYRQQPGQSLTLIATANQGSEATYESGFVIDKFPISRPNLTFSTLTVSNMSPEDSSIYLCSVAPQGTEAFFGQGTRLTVV.

This clone was seen only once. J is TRBJ2-7 and V is TRBV9; D possibly corresponds to TRBD2 (7 bases). This CDR3 region has 15 residues. Trimming pared 0 bases from V and 0 bases from J, leaving 10 bases between. Per the germline V gene, CDR1 is SGDLS and CDR2 is YYNGEE. CDR3 nucleotide sequence: TGTGCCAGCAGCGTAGGGGGAGGGGGCTCCTACGAGCAGTACTTC. Translating gives CASSVGGGGSYEQYF.

The DNA for the CDR3 is TGCGCCAGCAGCTTATCAGTCACGACTGAAGCTTTCTTT. It codes for CASSLSVTTEAFF. V usage is TRBV5-1 and J usage is TRBJ1-1, with no clear D. V lost 2 bases, J lost 5 bases, and 10 bases lay in between. The germline V gene has CDR1 SGHRS and CDR2 YFSETQ. CDR3 size: 13 residues.

In DNA form, the CDR3 reads TGTGCCAGCAGCCTTAGCACAGATACGCAGTATTTT. Translating gives CASSLSTDTQYF. The chain carries TRBV6-5 and TRBJ2-3; no clear D gene. Germline CDR1 is MNHEY and CDR2 is SVGAGI. The CDR3 contains 12 residues. The germline V and J ends were trimmed by 6 bases and 0 bases, with 4 bases remaining between them.